These T cell receptor beta chains were read from a single sample in a study of CD4+ T cells in melanoma. Clones were sequenced by immunoSEQ multiplex PCR, and TCRdb holds only the in-frame ones, with some missing. Here the sample spans some 9,900 clones, around 79% being singletons. The sample taken for sequencing was cells from a culture (not recorded whether cultured in vitro). The receptors come from a human donor with melanoma. Both conserved end residues are part of each CDR3. The order of the fields is CDR3 protein, CDR3 DNA, clone size, J gene, V gene, D gene. The D gene is left open where the match is weak. Only some rows state a clone size, as once, few, many or a class for expanded clones.

cdr3_aa: CASSAGGGPDTQYF
cdr3_nt: TGTGCCAGCAGCGCTGGCGGGGGCCCTGACACGCAGTATTTT
clone_size: -
j_call: TRBJ2-3
v_call: TRBV9
d_call: -

cdr3_aa: CASSPPGLAYNEQFF
cdr3_nt: TGTGCCAGCAGCCCCCCTGGACTTGCCTACAATGAGCAGTTCTTC
clone_size: -
j_call: TRBJ2-1
v_call: TRBV7-2
d_call: -

cdr3_aa: CASRGQLNTEAFF
cdr3_nt: TGTGCCAGCAGGGGACAGTTGAACACTGAAGCTTTCTTT
clone_size: -
j_call: TRBJ1-1
v_call: TRBV4-2
d_call: TRBD1

cdr3_aa: CASSERIGLAQYF
cdr3_nt: TGCGCCAGCAGTGAGCGGATTGGGCTGGCGCAGTATTTT
clone_size: -
j_call: TRBJ2-3
v_call: TRBV10-1
d_call: -

cdr3_aa: CASSQTGKRDYTF
cdr3_nt: TGTGCCAGCAGCCAGACAGGGAAGCGAGACTACACCTTC
clone_size: few
j_call: TRBJ1-2
v_call: TRBV5-4
d_call: TRBD1

cdr3_aa: CASSQAGQKQETQYF
cdr3_nt: TGTGCCAGCAGCCAGGCGGGACAGAAGCAAGAGACCCAGTACTTC
clone_size: -
j_call: TRBJ2-5
v_call: TRBV3-1/TRBV3-2
d_call: -

cdr3_aa: CASGLRGSTDTQYF
cdr3_nt: TGTGCCAGCGGCTTGCGGGGCAGCACAGATACGCAGTATTTT
clone_size: -
j_call: TRBJ2-3
v_call: TRBV2
d_call: -

cdr3_aa: CASSVHGAPGELFF
cdr3_nt: TGTGCCAGCAGCGTACACGGGGCGCCCGGGGAGCTGTTTTTT
clone_size: -
j_call: TRBJ2-2
v_call: TRBV9
d_call: -

cdr3_aa: CTSSSTSPGGSTDTQYF
cdr3_nt: TGCACCAGCAGCTCGACCTCCCCCGGCGGCAGCACAGATACGCAGTATTTT
clone_size: -
j_call: TRBJ2-3
v_call: TRBV1
d_call: -

cdr3_aa: CASRINEKLFF
cdr3_nt: TGTGCCAGCAGAATTAATGAAAAACTGTTTTTT
clone_size: few
j_call: TRBJ1-4
v_call: TRBV3-1/TRBV3-2
d_call: -

cdr3_aa: CASTFLKDGAHTQYF
cdr3_nt: TGTGCCAGCACGTTCCTCAAAGATGGGGCTCATACGCAGTATTTT
clone_size: -
j_call: TRBJ2-3
v_call: TRBV6-5
d_call: -

cdr3_aa: CASSMSAGGYNEQFF
cdr3_nt: TGTGCCAGTAGTATGTCCGCGGGGGGATACAATGAGCAGTTCTTC
clone_size: once
j_call: TRBJ2-1
v_call: TRBV19
d_call: TRBD2

cdr3_aa: CASSPRGDYEQYF
cdr3_nt: TGTGCCAGCAGTCCCAGGGGGGACTACGAGCAGTACTTC
clone_size: -
j_call: TRBJ2-7
v_call: TRBV6-6
d_call: -

cdr3_aa: CASSSRTGETEAFF
cdr3_nt: TGTGCCAGCAGCTCGAGGACAGGGGAAACTGAAGCTTTCTTT
clone_size: -
j_call: TRBJ1-1
v_call: TRBV7-8
d_call: TRBD1

cdr3_aa: CAWRTSGGLGGYTF
cdr3_nt: TGTGCCTGGAGGACCAGCGGGGGGCTGGGTGGCTACACCTTC
clone_size: -
j_call: TRBJ1-2
v_call: TRBV30
d_call: -

cdr3_aa: CASSLKGGSPLHF
cdr3_nt: TGTGCCAGCAGTCTGAAAGGTGGTTCACCCCTCCACTTT
clone_size: -
j_call: TRBJ1-6
v_call: TRBV12-3/TRBV12-4
d_call: -

cdr3_aa: CASSLQGSYGYTF
cdr3_nt: TGTGCCAGCAGTTTACAGGGCTCCTATGGCTACACCTTC
clone_size: -
j_call: TRBJ1-2
v_call: TRBV27
d_call: -

cdr3_aa: CASSRPAETQYF
cdr3_nt: TGTGCCAGCAGCCGTCCAGCAGAGACCCAGTACTTC
clone_size: -
j_call: TRBJ2-5
v_call: TRBV3-1/TRBV3-2
d_call: -

cdr3_aa: CASSLERFNEQFF
cdr3_nt: TGTGCCAGCAGCTTAGAGCGATTCAATGAGCAGTTCTTC
clone_size: -
j_call: TRBJ2-1
v_call: TRBV13
d_call: -

cdr3_aa: CASSLTGKATEAFF
cdr3_nt: TGCGCCAGCAGCTTGACAGGGAAAGCTACTGAAGCTTTCTTT
clone_size: -
j_call: TRBJ1-1
v_call: TRBV5-1
d_call: -

cdr3_aa: CASSDTDRAFTDTQYF
cdr3_nt: TGCGCCAGCAGCGATACTGACAGGGCCTTCACAGATACGCAGTATTTT
clone_size: -
j_call: TRBJ2-3
v_call: TRBV5-1
d_call: TRBD1

cdr3_aa: CASSLTGRGTQYF
cdr3_nt: TGTGCCAGCAGTTTGACAGGGCGGGGGACCCAGTACTTC
clone_size: -
j_call: TRBJ2-5
v_call: TRBV6-5
d_call: -

cdr3_aa: CASSQLLHSNTGELFF
cdr3_nt: TGCGCCAGCAGCCAACTCCTACATTCGAACACCGGGGAGCTGTTTTTT
clone_size: -
j_call: TRBJ2-2
v_call: TRBV4-1
d_call: -

cdr3_aa: CASRTLDGDQETQYF
cdr3_nt: TGTGCCAGCAGGACCCTGGACGGTGATCAAGAGACCCAGTACTTC
clone_size: -
j_call: TRBJ2-5
v_call: TRBV2
d_call: -

cdr3_aa: CASSSGMGYEQYF
cdr3_nt: TGTGCCAGCAGCTCGGGAATGGGCTACGAGCAGTACTTC
clone_size: -
j_call: TRBJ2-7
v_call: TRBV7-2
d_call: -

cdr3_aa: CASSFATADTQYF
cdr3_nt: TGTGCCAGCAGCTTTGCCACGGCAGATACGCAGTATTTT
clone_size: few
j_call: TRBJ2-3
v_call: TRBV7-2
d_call: -

cdr3_aa: CASSISSGGAGELFF
cdr3_nt: TGTGCCAGTAGTATCTCCAGCGGGGGTGCCGGGGAGCTGTTTTTT
clone_size: -
j_call: TRBJ2-2
v_call: TRBV19
d_call: TRBD2

cdr3_aa: CASSDERGGHYEQYF
cdr3_nt: TGTGCCAGCAGTGACGAGCGGGGGGGCCATTACGAGCAGTACTTC
clone_size: -
j_call: TRBJ2-7
v_call: TRBV2
d_call: TRBD2

cdr3_aa: CASSLSANNQPQHF
cdr3_nt: TGTGCCAGCAGTTTATCGGCCAACAATCAGCCCCAGCATTTT
clone_size: -
j_call: TRBJ1-5
v_call: TRBV27
d_call: -

cdr3_aa: CSVEGSGANVLTF
cdr3_nt: TGCAGCGTTGAAGGTTCTGGGGCCAACGTCCTGACTTTC
clone_size: -
j_call: TRBJ2-6
v_call: TRBV29-1
d_call: -

cdr3_aa: CASSLFWSGKSDTQYF
cdr3_nt: TGCGCCAGCAGCTTGTTCTGGTCAGGGAAATCAGATACGCAGTATTTT
clone_size: -
j_call: TRBJ2-3
v_call: TRBV5-1
d_call: -

cdr3_aa: CASSDDRANQPQHF
cdr3_nt: TGCGCCAGCAGCGATGACAGGGCGAATCAGCCCCAGCATTTT
clone_size: medium-sized
j_call: TRBJ1-5
v_call: TRBV10-1
d_call: TRBD1

cdr3_aa: CASSGRGPSGGEQYF
cdr3_nt: TGTGCCAGCAGCGGGAGGGGCCCTAGCGGGGGCGAGCAGTACTTC
clone_size: -
j_call: TRBJ2-7
v_call: TRBV11-2
d_call: TRBD2

cdr3_aa: CASSQQGAVSYNEQFF
cdr3_nt: TGTGCCAGCAGCCAACAGGGGGCAGTCTCCTACAATGAGCAGTTCTTC
clone_size: -
j_call: TRBJ2-1
v_call: TRBV7-2
d_call: TRBD1

cdr3_aa: CASRKDYQVALEQYF
cdr3_nt: TGTGCCAGCAGGAAGGACTACCAAGTAGCGCTCGAGCAGTACTTC
clone_size: few
j_call: TRBJ2-7
v_call: TRBV7-2
d_call: -

cdr3_aa: CASSLGTDTQYF
cdr3_nt: TGTGCCAGCAGCTTAGGAACAGATACGCAGTATTTT
clone_size: -
j_call: TRBJ2-3
v_call: TRBV11-2
d_call: -

cdr3_aa: CASSQVRGGYTF
cdr3_nt: TGTGCCAGCAGCCAAGTAAGGGGCGGCTACACCTTC
clone_size: -
j_call: TRBJ1-2
v_call: TRBV3-1/TRBV3-2
d_call: -

cdr3_aa: CASSEYRGSSYEQYF
cdr3_nt: TGCGCCAGCAGTGAGTATCGTGGGAGTTCCTACGAGCAGTACTTC
clone_size: -
j_call: TRBJ2-7
v_call: TRBV10-1
d_call: -

cdr3_aa: CASSLEGADTQYF
cdr3_nt: TGTGCCAGCAGCTTAGAGGGGGCAGATACGCAGTATTTT
clone_size: -
j_call: TRBJ2-3
v_call: TRBV13
d_call: -

cdr3_aa: CASRAYSGNTIYF
cdr3_nt: TGTGCCAGCAGAGCCTACTCTGGAAACACCATATATTTT
clone_size: once
j_call: TRBJ1-3
v_call: TRBV12-3/TRBV12-4
d_call: -

cdr3_aa: CASSGGTAYYTF
cdr3_nt: TGCGCCAGCAGTGGGGGGACAGCTTACTACACCTTC
clone_size: -
j_call: TRBJ1-2
v_call: TRBV10-1
d_call: TRBD1

cdr3_aa: CASSKDGAGVGDTQYF
cdr3_nt: TGTGCCAGCAGCAAAGATGGCGCGGGGGTTGGCGATACGCAGTATTTT
clone_size: -
j_call: TRBJ2-3
v_call: TRBV21-1
d_call: -

cdr3_aa: CASSSDRGYEQYF
cdr3_nt: TGTGCCAGCAGCTCCGACAGGGGGTACGAGCAGTACTTC
clone_size: -
j_call: TRBJ2-7
v_call: TRBV5-8
d_call: TRBD1